This TCR beta chain was recovered during a study of blood T cell repertoires in COVID-19. Across the study: The United States, Italy and Spain supplied acute and convalescent COVID-19 samples.

This CDR3 comprises 14 residues. V lost 3 bases and J lost 3, with 11 bases in between. Germline CDR1 LNHDA, CDR2 SQIVND (reference sequence). Study members were between 18 and 89 years old and lived in 20 to 25 US regions. Cohort assignment relied on participant-reported clinical history. Method: immunoSEQ multiplex PCR; TCRdb's copy keeps in-frame clones and lacks some. The sample comprises approximately 290,000 clones, 70% to 90% of which are singletons, and 4% to 4.5% rests with the top ten. Sequencing was carried out using PBMCs or T cells enriched from blood (not recorded which). This receptor was identified in a woman aged 25 to 45 who had recovered from COVID-19. V usage is TRBV19 and J usage is TRBJ1-1, with a possible D match to TRBD1 (6 bases). CDR3 coding DNA: TGTGCCAGTAGTATGGTAGGGGGGGACACTGAAGCTTTCTTT. Residues: CASSMVGGDTEAFF.